This T cell receptor (beta chain) originates from a study of cytomegalovirus exposure and HLA in healthy donors. It was with 60 Vbeta and 13 Jbeta primers that the PCR ran. Sequenced by immunoSEQ multiplex PCR; TCRdb stores in-frame clones only, minus some. The profile shows 150,000 or so clones, 75% to 80% of them singletons. The sample consisted of PBMCs. This sequence was found in a middle-aged woman in good health and CMV-seronegative.

Here the CDR3 reads CASSSPRGQGRTDTQYF. The CDR3 DNA follows: TGTGCCAGCAGCTCACCTCGGGGACAGGGGAGAACAGATACGCAGTATTTT. This rearrangement joins TRBV11-3 to TRBJ2-3; TRBD1 matches at 10 bases. The CDR3 is 17 amino acids. Trimming at V came to 4 bases and at J to 3 bases, leaving 10 bases not matched to a gene. Germline-derived CDR1 and CDR2 are SGHNT and YENEEA.